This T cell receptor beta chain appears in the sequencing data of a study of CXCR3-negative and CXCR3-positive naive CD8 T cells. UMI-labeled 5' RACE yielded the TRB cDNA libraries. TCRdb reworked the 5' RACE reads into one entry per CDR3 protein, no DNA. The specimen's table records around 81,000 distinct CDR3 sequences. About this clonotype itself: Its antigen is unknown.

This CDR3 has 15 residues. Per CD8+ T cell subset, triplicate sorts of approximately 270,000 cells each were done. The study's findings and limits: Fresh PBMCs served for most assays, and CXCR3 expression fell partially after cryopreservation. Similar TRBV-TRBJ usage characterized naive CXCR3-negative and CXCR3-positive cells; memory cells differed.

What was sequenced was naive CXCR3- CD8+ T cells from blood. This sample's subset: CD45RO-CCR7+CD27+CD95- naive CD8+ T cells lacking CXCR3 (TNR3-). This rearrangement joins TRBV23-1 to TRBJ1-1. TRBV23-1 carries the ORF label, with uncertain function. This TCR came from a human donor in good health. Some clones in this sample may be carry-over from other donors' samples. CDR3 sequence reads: CASSQSSGMNTEAFF.